This T cell receptor (beta chain) was sequenced in a study of tumor-infiltrating lymphocytes in oesophageal squamous cell carcinoma. CDR3 length: 14 residues. Germline V lookup: CDR1 MNHNS, CDR2 SASEGT. In TCRdb, the PCR reads were re-called with MiXCR into one record per CDR3 protein. The table lists 8,700 or so distinct CDR3 sequences, roughly 70% of them singletons, with around 34% in the top ten. The source of this sequence is a female donor with esophageal squamous cell carcinoma. Sequencing was carried out using esophageal tumor tissue. V usage is TRBV6-1 and J usage is TRBJ2-7, with 12 positions matching TRBD1. The assigned J gene may be wrong: the sequence end matches TRBJ2-1 better. CDR3 sequence reads: CASSDGTGGIEQFF. The CDR3 DNA reads as TGTGCCAGCAGTGACGGGACAGGGGGCATTGAGCAGTTCTTC.